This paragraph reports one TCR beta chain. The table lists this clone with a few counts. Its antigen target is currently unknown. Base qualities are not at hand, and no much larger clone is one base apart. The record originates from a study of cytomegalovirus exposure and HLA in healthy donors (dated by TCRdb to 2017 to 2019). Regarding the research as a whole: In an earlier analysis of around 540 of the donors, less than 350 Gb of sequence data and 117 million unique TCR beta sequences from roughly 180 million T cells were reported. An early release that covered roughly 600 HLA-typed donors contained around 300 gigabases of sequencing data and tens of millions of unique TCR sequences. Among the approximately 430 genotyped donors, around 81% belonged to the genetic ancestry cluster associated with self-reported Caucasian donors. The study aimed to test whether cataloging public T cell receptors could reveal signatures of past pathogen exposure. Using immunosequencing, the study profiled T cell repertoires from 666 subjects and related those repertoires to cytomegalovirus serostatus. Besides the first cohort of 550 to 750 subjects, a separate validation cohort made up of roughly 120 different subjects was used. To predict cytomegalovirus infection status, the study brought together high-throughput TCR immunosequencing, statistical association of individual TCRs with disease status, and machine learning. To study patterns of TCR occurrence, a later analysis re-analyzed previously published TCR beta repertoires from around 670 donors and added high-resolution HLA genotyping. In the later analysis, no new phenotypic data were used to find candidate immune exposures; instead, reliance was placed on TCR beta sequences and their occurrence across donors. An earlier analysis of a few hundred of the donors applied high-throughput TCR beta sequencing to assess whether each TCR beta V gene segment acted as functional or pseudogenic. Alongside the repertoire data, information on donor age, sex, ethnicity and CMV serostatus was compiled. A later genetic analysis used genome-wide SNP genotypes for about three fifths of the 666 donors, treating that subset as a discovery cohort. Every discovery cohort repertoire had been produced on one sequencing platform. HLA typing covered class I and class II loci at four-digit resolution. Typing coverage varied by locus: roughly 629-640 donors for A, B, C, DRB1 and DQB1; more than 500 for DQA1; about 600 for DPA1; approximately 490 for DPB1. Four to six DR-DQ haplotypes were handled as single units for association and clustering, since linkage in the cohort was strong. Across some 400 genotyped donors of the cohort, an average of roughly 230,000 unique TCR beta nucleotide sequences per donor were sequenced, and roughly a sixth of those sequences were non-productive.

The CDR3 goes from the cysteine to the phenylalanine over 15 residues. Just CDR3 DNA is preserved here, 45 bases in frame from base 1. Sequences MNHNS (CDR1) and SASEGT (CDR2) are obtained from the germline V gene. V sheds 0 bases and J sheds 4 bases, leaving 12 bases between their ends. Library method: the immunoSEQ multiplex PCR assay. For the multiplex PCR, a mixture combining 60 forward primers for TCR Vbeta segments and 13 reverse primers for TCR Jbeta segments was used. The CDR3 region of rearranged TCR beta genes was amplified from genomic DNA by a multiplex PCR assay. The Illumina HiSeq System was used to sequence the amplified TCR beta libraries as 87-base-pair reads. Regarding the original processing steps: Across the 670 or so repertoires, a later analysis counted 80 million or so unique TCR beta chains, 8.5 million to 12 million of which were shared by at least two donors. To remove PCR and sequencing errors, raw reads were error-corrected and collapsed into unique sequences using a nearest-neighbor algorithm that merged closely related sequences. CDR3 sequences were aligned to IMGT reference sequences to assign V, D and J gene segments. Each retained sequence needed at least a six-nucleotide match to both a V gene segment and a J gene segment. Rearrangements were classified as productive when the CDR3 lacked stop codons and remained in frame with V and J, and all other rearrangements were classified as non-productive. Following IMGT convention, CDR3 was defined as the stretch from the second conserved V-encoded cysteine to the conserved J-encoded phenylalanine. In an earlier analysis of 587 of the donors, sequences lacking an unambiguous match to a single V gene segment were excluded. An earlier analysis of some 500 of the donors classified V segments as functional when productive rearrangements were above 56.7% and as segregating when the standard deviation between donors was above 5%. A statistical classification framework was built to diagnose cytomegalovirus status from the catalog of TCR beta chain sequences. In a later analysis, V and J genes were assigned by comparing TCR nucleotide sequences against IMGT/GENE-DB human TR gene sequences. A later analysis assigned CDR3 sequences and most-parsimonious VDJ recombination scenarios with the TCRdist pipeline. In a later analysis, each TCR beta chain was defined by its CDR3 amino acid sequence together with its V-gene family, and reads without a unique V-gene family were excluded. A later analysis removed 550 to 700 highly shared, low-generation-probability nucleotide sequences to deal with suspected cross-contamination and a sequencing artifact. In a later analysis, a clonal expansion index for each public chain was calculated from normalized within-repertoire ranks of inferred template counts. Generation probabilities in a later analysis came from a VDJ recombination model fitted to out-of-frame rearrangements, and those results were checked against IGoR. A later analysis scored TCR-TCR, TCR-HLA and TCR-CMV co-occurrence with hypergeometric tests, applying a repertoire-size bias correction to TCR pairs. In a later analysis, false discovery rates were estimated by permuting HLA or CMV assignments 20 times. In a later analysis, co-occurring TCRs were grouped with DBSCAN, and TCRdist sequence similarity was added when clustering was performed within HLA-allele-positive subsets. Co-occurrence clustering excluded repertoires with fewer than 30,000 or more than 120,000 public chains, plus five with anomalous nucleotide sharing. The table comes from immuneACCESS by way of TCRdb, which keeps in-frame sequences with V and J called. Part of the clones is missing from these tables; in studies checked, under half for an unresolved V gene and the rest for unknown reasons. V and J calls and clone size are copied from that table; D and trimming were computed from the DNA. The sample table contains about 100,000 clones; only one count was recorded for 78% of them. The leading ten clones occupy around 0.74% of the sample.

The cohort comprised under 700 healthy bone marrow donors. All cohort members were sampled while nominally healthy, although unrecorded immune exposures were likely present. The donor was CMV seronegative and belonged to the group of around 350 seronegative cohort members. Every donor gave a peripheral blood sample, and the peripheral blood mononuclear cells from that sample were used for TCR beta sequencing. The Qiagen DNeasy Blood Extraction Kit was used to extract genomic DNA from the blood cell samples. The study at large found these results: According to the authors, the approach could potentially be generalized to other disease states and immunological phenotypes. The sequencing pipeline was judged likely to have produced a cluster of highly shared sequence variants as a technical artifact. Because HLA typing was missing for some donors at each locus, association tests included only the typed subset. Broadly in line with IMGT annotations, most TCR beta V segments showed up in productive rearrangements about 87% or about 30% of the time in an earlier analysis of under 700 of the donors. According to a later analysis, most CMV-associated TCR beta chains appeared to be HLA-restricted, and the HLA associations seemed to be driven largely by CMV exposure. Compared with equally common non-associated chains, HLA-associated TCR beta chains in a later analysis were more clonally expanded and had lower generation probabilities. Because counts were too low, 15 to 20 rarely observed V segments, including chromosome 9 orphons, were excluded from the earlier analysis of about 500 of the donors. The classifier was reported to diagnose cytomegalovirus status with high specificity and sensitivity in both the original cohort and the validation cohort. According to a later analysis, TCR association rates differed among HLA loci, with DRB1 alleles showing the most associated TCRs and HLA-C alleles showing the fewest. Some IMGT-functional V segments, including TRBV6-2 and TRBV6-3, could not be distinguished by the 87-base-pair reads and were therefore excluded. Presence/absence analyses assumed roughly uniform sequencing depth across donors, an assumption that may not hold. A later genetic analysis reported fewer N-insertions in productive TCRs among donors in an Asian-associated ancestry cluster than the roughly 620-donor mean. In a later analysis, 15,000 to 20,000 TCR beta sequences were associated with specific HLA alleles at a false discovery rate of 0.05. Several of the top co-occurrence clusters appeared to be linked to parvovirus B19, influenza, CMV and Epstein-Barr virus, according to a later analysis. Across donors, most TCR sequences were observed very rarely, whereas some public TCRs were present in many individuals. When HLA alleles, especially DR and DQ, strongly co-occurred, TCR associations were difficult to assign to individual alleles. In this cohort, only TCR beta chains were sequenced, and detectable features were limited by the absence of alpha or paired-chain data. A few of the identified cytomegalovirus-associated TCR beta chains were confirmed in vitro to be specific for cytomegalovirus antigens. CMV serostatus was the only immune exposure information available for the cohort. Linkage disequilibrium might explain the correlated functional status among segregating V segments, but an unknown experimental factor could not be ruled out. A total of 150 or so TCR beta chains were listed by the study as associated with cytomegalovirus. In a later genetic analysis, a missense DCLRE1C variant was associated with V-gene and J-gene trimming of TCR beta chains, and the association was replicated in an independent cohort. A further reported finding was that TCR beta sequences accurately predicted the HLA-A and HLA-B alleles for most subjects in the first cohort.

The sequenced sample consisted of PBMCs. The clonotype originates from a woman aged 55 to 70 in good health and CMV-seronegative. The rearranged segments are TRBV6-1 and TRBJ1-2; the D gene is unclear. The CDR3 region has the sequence CASSEAQEGGYGYTF. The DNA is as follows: TGTGCCAGCAGTGAAGCGCAGGAGGGAGGCTATGGCTACACCTTC.